This TCR beta chain was documented in a study of shared clonotypes between healthy human individuals. Study-wide results and caveats: Sampling involved blood alone; tissue repertoires likely differ.

The assay was run at deep level. For unsorted PBMC, around 270 ng DNA per replicate equaled roughly 31,000 T cell genomes. Clones were sequenced by immunoSEQ multiplex PCR, and TCRdb holds only the in-frame ones, with some missing. The sample shows around 510,000 clones, around 78% of them seen only once. Notes on this clone: The antigen is not known.

With unsorted samples, genomic DNA was obtained from tens of millions of PBMCs. Unmatched junction bases numbered 14, after V lost 10 bases and J lost 6 bases. Germline V CDR1 and CDR2: ENHRY, SYGVKD. This CDR3 contains 14 residues. V gene TRBV10-3 combines with J gene TRBJ2-7; TRBD2 matches 8 bases. Material: PBMCs. The clonotype was recovered from a woman between 35 and 50 years old in good health. Some clones in this sample may be carry-over from other donors' samples. The CDR3 DNA follows: TGTGCCAGCGGTATAGCGGGATCTGGGGTCGAGCAGTACTTC. It translates to CASGIAGSGVEQYF.